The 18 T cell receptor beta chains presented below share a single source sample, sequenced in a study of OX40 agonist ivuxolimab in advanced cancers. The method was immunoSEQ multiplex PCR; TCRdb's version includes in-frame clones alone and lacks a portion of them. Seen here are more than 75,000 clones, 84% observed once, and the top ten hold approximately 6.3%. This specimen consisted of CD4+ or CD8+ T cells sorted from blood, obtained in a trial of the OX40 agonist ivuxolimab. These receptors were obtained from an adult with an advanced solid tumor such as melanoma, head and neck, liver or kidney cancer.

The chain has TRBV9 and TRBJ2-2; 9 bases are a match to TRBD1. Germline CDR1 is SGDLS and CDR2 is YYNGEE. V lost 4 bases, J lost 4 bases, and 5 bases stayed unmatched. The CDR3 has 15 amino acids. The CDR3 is CASSTTGGFTGELFF. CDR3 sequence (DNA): TGTGCCAGCAGCACCACAGGGGGCTTCACCGGGGAGCTGTTTTTT.

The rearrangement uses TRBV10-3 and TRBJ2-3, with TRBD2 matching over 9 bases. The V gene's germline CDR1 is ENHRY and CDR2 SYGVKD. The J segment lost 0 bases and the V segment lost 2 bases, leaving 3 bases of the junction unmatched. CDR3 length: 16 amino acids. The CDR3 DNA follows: TGTGCCATCAGTGAGGTTCTAGCGGGGAGCACAGATACGCAGTATTTT. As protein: CAISEVLAGSTDTQYF.

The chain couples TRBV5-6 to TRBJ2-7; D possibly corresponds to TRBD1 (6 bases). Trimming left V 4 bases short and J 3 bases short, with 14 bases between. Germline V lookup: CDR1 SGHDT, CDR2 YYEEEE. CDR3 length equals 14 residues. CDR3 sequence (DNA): TGTGCCAGCAGCAAAGACAGGACGTACTACGAGCAGTACTTC. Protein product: CASSKDRTYYEQYF.

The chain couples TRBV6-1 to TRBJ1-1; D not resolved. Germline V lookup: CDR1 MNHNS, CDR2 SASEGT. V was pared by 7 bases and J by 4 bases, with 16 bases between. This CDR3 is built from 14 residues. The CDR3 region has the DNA TGTGCCAGCATTTCTGTGCGGTCGGGCACTGAAGCTTTCTTT. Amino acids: CASISVRSGTEAFF.

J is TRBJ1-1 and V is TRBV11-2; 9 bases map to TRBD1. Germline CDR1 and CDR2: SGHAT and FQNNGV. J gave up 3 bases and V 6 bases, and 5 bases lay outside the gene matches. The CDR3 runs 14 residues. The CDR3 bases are TGTGCCAGCAGTGGACAGGGGTTGGACACTGAAGCTTTCTTT. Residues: CASSGQGLDTEAFF.

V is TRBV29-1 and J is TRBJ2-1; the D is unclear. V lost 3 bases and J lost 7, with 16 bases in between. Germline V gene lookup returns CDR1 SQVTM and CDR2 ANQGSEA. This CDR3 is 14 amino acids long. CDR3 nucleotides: TGCAGCGTTGAGGTAGAAAGTAGGCCGAATGAGCAGTTCTTC. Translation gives CSVEVESRPNEQFF.

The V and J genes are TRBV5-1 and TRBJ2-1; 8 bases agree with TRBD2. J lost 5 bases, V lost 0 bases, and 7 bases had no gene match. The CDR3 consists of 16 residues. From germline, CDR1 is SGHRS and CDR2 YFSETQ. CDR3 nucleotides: TGCGCCAGCAGCTTGGGCGGCGGCGGGAGGAACAATGAGCAGTTCTTC. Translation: CASSLGGGGRNNEQFF.

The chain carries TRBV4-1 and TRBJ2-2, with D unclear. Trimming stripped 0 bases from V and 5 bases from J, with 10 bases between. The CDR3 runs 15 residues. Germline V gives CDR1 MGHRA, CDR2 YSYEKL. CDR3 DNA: TGCGCCAGCAGCCAAGAAGCGTCAATTACCGGGGAGCTGTTTTTT. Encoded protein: CASSQEASITGELFF.

The CDR3 bases are TGTGCCAGCAGCTTAGTGGGTTCTGGGGGAGGAATCAATCAGCCCCAGCATTTT. Its translation is CASSLVGSGGGINQPQHF. This chain uses TRBV7-2 with TRBJ1-5, with D maybe TRBD1 (5 bases). The V gene's germline CDR1 is SGHTA and CDR2 FQGNSA. The V gene lost 1 base and the J gene lost 3 bases, with 19 bases spanning the gap. The CDR3 spans 18 residues.

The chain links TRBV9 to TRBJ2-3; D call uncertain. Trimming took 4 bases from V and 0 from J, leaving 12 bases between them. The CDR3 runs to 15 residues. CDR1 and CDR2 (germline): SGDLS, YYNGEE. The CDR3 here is CASSRSGVSTDTQYF. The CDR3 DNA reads TGTGCCAGCAGCAGGTCCGGCGTTAGCACAGATACGCAGTATTTT.

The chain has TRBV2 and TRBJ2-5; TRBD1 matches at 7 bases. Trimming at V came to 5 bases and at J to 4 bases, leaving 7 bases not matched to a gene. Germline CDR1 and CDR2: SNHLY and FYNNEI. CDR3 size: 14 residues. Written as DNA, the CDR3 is TGTGCCAGCAGTTACGGGACAGTGGTAGAGACCCAGTACTTC. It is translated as CASSYGTVVETQYF.

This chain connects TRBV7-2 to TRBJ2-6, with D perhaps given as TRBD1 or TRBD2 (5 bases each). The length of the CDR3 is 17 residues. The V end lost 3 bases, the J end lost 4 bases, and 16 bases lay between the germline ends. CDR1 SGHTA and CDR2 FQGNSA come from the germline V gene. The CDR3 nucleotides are TGTGCCAGCAGCTTTGGGGGTGCATCTACGGGGGCCAACGTCCTGACTTTC. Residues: CASSFGGASTGANVLTF.

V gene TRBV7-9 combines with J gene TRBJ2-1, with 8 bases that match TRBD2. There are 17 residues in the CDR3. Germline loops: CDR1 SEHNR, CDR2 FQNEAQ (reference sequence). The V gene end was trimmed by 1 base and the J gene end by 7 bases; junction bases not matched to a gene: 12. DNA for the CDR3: TGTGCCAGCAGCTTAGGCAGCGGGAGCCTCTCGGAGAATGAGCAGTTCTTC. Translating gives CASSLGSGSLSENEQFF. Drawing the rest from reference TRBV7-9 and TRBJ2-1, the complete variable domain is DTGVSQNPRHKITKRGQNVTFRCDPISEHNRLYWYRQTLGQGPEFLTYFQNEAQLEKSRLLSDRFSAERPKGSFSTLEIQRTEQGDSAMYLCASSLGSGSLSENEQFFGPGTRLTVL.

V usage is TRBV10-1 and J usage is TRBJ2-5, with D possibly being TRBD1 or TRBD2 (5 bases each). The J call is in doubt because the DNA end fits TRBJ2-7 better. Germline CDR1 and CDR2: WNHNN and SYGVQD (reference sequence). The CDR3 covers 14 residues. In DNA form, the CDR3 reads TGCGCCAGCAGTGAAGGGGACCCCTGGGGCGAGCAGTACTTC. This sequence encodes CASSEGDPWGEQYF.

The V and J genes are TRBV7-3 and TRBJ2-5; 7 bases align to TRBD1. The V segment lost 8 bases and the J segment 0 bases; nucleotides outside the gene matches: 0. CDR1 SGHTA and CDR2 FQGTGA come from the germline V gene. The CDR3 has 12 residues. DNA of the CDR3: TGTGCCAGCGGACAGGACCAAGAGACCCAGTACTTC. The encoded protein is CASGQDQETQYF.

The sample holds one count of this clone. The CDR3, as DNA: TGTGCCAGCAGTGAGGGGGGCTTGATGAATGGCTACACCTTC. It yields the protein CASSEGGLMNGYTF. The V call is TRBV28, the J call TRBJ1-2; D may be TRBD1 (6 bases). This CDR3 has 14 amino acids. V shed 5 bases and J shed 6 bases, with 16 bases lying between them. From germline, CDR1 is MDHEN and CDR2 SYDVKM.

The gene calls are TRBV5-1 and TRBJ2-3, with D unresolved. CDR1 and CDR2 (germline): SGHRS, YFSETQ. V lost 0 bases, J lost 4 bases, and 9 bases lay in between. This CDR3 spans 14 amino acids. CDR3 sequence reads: CASSLASRPDTQYF. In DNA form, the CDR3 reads TGCGCCAGCAGCTTGGCCTCCAGGCCAGATACGCAGTATTTT.

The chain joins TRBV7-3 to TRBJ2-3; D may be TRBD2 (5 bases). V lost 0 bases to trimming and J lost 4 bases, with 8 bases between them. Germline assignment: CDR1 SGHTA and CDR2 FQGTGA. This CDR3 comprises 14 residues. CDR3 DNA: TGTGCCAGCAGCTTAACCAGGACTCCAGATACGCAGTATTTT. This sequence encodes CASSLTRTPDTQYF.